This T cell receptor beta chain originates from a study of T cell responses to AZD1222 COVID-19 vaccine (dated by TCRdb to about 2021). Study-wide context: AZD1222 recipients with second doses at about 4 weeks or about 12 weeks were pooled, because spike-specific TCR depth and breadth did not differ between schedules. A total of under 250 trial participants underwent TCR sequencing, of whom approximately 200 had received two doses of AZD1222 and some 25 had received two doses of the MenACWY control vaccine. Trial participants were enrolled by age into subgroups of 18-55, 56-69 and 70-plus years, and about 150, 27 and 61 TCR-sequenced participants, respectively, were included in these subgroups. What the authors observed across the whole study: Vaccine-associated CD4 TCRs spanned the whole spike protein, with dominant responses in regions 160-218 and 743-854. No day 14 peak-response samples were available, so repertoires were characterized only after the peak T cell response. In the small 56-69-year group, the increase in depth fell short of significance, most likely because of low power. Reportedly, close to half of the unique spike-specific TCRs recognized epitopes lying outside the regions that are mutated in the B.1.351 and B.1.1.7 variants. Spike-specific TCR breadth and depth rose significantly after two AZD1222 doses compared with day 0 and with MenACWY recipients. Most participants were white British and females outnumbered males, and the authors suggested that clonal diversity may have been underestimated. Conclusions about previously exposed vaccinees are limited, since just five to seven AZD1222 recipients were seropositive for SARS-CoV-2 at baseline.

The CDR1 and CDR2 encoded by the germline V gene are MNHEY and SVGEGT. V is clipped by 2 bases and J by 0 bases, and the sequence between their germline boundaries is 11 bases long. The CDR3 sequence holds 16 residues, the cysteine and phenylalanine included. Of the read, only the CDR3 DNA is kept; its 48 bases are in frame from base 1. On this clone: Its antigen has not been determined. No qualities accompany the bases; no much larger clone lies one base away.

The CDR3 regions of human TCRbeta chains were analyzed by immunosequencing. The authors' pipeline ran thus. TCRs in the repertoires were matched against a reference library of SARS-CoV-2-specific TCRs that had been generated with the MIRA antigen-specificity platform. Breadth was defined as the fraction of unique TCRs that were SARS-CoV-2-associated. Depth was defined as the fraction of total T cells that were SARS-CoV-2-associated. Using the MIRA data, each spike-specific TCR was mapped to the spike region that the TCR reacts to and placed in a CD4 or CD8 class. Log10-transformed breadth and depth values were compared by one-way ANOVA with Sidak's multiple comparisons tests. Not all clones reach the TCRdb copy of this immuneACCESS table, which keeps in-frame sequences only. Checked studies attribute under half of the gap to unresolved V genes and leave the rest unexplained. V, J and clone size are those of that table, while D and trimming were read from the DNA. Recorded for this sample are 95,000 to 150,000 clones; 70% to 90% of them occurred a single time. The top ten hold less than 30% of the sample.

What the time point label conveys for this sample: baseline before first vaccination. The vaccinee samples were drawn from two UK trials, COV001 and COV002, one of which was a single-blind randomized controlled phase 2/3 trial testing AZD1222 (ChAdOx1 nCoV-19) in healthy adults. For TCRbeta chain sequencing, PBMC samples were collected from trial participants at day 0 and at day 28 after the second dose. The sequence came from an adult in good health. The chain links TRBV6-2 or TRBV6-3 with TRBJ1-5; no confident D gene assignment can be made. Sample: peripheral blood, taken on day 0 of AZD1222 vaccination. The base sequence is TGTGCCAGCAGTTACGGTGGCAGCAATAGCAATCAGCCCCAGCATTTT. This is translated as CASSYGGSNSNQPQHF.